The present TCR beta chain was sequenced within a study of T cell responses to AZD1222 COVID-19 vaccine. Germline V gives CDR1 SEHNR, CDR2 FQNEAQ (reference sequence). Germline trimming cut 5 bases from V and 6 bases from J; bases unmatched to any gene: 6. The CDR3 length is 13 residues. Clones were read by immunoSEQ multiplex PCR, and TCRdb kept only the in-frame ones, dropping some. The table shows some 120,000 clones, with 93% occurring only once. The chain combines TRBV7-9 with TRBJ1-1; TRBD1 matches 7 bases. This specimen consisted of peripheral blood, obtained on day 0 of AZD1222 vaccination. This sequence was found in an adult in good health. The CDR3 region has the DNA TGTGCCAGCAGCACGGGGACAGAGTCTGAAGCTTTCTTT. Its protein product is CASSTGTESEAFF.